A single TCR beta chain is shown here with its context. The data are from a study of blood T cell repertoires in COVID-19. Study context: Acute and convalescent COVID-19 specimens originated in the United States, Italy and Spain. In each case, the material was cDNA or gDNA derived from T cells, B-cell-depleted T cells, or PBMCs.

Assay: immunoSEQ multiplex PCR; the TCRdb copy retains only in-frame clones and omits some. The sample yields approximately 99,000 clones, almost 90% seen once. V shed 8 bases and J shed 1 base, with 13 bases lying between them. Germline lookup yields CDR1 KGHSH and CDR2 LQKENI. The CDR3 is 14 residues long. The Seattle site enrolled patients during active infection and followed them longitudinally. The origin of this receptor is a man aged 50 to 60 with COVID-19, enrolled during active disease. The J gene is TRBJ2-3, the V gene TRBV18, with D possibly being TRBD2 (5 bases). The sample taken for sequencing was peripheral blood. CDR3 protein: CASTNRAGTDTQYF. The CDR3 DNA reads TGTGCCAGCACTAACCGAGCGGGCACAGATACGCAGTATTTT.